One T cell receptor beta chain is described in this entry. The record originates from a study of CDR3 diversity in severe acne. In germline, CDR1 is DFQATT, CDR2 SNEGSKA (reference sequence). CDR3 size: 12 residues. Trimming pared 6 bases from V and 5 bases from J, leaving 10 bases between. TCRdb used MiXCR to reprocess the PCR reads, holding one entry per CDR3 protein. The sample contains about 86,000 distinct CDR3 sequences, around 49% of which appear only once. The chain is built from TRBV20-1 and TRBJ1-4; D gene uncertain. What was sequenced was blood. This clonotype originated in a male donor in good health, without acne. The DNA for the CDR3 is TGCAGTGCCCAAGGGTACAATGAAAAACTGTTTTTT. Translation: CSAQGYNEKLFF.